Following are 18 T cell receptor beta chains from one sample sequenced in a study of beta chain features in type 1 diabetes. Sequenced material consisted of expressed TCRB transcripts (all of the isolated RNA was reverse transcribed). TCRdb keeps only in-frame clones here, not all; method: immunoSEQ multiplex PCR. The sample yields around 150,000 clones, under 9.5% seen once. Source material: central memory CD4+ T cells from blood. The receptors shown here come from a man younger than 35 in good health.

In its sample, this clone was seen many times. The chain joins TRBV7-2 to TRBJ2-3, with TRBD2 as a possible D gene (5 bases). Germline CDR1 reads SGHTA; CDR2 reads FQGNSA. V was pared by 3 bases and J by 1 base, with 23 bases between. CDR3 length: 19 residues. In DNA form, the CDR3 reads TGTGCCAGCAGCTTTATCCCCCAGGTTCGAGGGCCGGGCACAGATACGCAGTATTTT. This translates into CASSFIPQVRGPGTDTQYF.

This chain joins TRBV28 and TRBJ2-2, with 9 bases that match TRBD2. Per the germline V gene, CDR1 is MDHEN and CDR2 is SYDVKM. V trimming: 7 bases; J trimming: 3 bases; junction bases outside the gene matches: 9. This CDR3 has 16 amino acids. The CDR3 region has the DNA TGTGCCAGCATGGGCGGGGCTAGCGGGGACACCGGGGAGCTGTTTTTT. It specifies CASMGGASGDTGELFF.

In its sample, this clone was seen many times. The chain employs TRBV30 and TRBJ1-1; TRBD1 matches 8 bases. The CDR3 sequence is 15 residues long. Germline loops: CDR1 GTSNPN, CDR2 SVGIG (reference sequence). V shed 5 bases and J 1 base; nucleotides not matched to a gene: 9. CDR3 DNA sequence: TGTGCCTGGGATCCGGGACAGGCGTCGAACACTGAAGCTTTCTTT. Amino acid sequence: CAWDPGQASNTEAFF.

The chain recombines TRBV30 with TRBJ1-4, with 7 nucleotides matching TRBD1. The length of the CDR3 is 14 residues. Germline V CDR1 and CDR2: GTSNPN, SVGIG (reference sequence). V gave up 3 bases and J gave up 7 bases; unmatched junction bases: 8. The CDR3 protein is CAWRAGTVSEKLFF. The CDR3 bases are TGTGCCTGGAGAGCCGGGACAGTTAGTGAAAAACTGTTTTTT.

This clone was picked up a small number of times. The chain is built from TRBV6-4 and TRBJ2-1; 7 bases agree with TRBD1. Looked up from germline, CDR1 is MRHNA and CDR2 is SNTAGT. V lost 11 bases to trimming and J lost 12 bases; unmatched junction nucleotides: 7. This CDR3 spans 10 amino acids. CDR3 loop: CASQGVGQFF. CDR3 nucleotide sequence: TGTGCCTCTCAGGGGGTCGGGCAGTTCTTC.

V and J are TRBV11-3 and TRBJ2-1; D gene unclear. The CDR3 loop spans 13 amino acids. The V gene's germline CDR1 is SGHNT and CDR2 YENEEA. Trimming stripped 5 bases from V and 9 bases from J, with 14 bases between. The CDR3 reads CASSPQPSGEQFF. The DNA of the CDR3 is TGTGCCAGCAGCCCCCAGCCATCAGGTGAGCAGTTCTTC. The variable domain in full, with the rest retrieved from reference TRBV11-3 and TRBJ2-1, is EAGVVQSPRYKIIEKKQPVAFWCNPISGHNTLYWYLQNLGQGPELLIRYENEEAVDDSQLPKDRFSAERLKGVDSTLKIQPAELGDSAVYLCASSPQPSGEQFFGPGTRLTVL.

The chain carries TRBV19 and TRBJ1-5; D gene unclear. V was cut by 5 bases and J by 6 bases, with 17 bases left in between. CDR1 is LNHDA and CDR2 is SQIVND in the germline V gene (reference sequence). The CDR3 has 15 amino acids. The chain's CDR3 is CASSAGVPRGQPQHF. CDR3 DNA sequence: TGTGCCAGTAGTGCCGGGGTCCCGCGCGGTCAGCCCCAGCATTTT.

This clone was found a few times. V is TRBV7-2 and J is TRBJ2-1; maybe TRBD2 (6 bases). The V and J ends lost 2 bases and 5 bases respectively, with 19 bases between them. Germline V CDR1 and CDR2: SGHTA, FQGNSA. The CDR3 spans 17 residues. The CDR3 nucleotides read TGTGCCAGCAGCTTATGGTCTAGCGCCACCCTGGACAATGAGCAGTTCTTC. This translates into CASSLWSSATLDNEQFF.

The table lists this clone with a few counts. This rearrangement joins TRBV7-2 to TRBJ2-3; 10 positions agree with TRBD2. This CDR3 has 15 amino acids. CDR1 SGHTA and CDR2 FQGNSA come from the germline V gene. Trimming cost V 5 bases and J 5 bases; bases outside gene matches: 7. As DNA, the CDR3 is TGTGCCAGCAGCAAATCTAGCGGGGGAGGAGATACGCAGTATTTT. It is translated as CASSKSSGGGDTQYF.

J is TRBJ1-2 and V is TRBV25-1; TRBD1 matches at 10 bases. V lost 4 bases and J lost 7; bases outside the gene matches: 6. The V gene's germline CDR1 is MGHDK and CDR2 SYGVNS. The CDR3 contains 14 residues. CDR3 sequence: CASSATGTGVGYTF. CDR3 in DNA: TGTGCCAGCAGTGCCACCGGGACAGGGGTTGGCTACACCTTC.

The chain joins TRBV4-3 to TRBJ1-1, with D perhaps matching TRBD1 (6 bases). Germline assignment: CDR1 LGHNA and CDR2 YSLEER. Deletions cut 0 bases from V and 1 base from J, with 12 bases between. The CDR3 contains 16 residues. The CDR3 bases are TGCGCCAGCAGCCAAGATTGGGGGACACCGAACACTGAAGCTTTCTTT. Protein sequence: CASSQDWGTPNTEAFF.

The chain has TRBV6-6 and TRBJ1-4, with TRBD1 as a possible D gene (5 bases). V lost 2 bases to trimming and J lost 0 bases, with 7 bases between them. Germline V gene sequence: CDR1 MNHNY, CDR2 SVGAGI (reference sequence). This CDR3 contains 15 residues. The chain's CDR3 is CASSYRRATNEKLFF. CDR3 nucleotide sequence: TGTGCCAGCAGTTACCGCAGGGCAACTAATGAAAAACTGTTTTTT.

The CDR3 DNA follows: TGTGCCAGCAGCTTGGGGGGGGGAGAGACCCAGTACTTC. Amino acids: CASSLGGGETQYF. The V gene is TRBV7-9, the J gene TRBJ2-5; 7 nucleotides line up with TRBD2. CDR1 is SEHNR, CDR2 FQNEAQ, per germline (reference sequence). This CDR3 has 13 residues. V lost 3 bases to trimming and J lost 4 bases; unmatched junction nucleotides: 2.

The CDR3 bases are TGTGCCAGCAGCTATACAGGGACGAATGAGCAGTTCTTC. Translation gives CASSYTGTNEQFF. The chain joins TRBV6-5 to TRBJ2-1, with D possibly TRBD1 on 6 matching bases. This CDR3 has 13 amino acids. V gave up 6 bases and J gave up 7 bases, with 13 bases separating them. Germline assignment: CDR1 MNHEY and CDR2 SVGAGI.

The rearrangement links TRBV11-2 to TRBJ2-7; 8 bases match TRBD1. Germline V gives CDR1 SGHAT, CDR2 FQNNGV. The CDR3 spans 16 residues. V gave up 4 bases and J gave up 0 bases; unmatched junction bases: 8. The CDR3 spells CASSSFRQGPSYEQYF. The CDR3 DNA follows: TGTGCCAGCAGCTCTTTTAGACAGGGGCCCTCCTACGAGCAGTACTTC.

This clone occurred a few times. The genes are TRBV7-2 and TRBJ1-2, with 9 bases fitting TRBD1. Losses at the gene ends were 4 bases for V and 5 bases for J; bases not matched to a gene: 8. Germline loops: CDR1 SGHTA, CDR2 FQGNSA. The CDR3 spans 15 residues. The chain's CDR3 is CASSSNTGGAYGYTF. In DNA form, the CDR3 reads TGTGCCAGCAGCTCCAATACAGGGGGCGCGTATGGCTACACCTTC.

CDR3 region: CASSVGSGGDADTQYF. The CDR3 DNA reads as TGTGCCAGCAGCGTAGGAAGCGGGGGGGATGCAGATACGCAGTATTTT. The gene calls are TRBV9 and TRBJ2-3; 10 nucleotides agree with TRBD2. V lost 0 bases and J lost 4; bases outside the gene matches: 5. Germline V gene data show CDR1 as SGDLS and CDR2 as YYNGEE. The CDR3 loop spans 16 amino acids.

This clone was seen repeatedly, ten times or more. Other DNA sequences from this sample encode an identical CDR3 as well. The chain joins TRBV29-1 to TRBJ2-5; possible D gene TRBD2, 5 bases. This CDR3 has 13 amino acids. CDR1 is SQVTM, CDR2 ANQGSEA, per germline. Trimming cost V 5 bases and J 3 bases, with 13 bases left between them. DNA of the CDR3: TGCAGCGTTTCCGAAACCGGGGAAGAGACCCAGTACTTC. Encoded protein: CSVSETGEETQYF.